This T cell receptor (beta chain) was observed in a study of T cells in Graves' hyperthyroidism and ophthalmopathy. Germline V CDR1 and CDR2: MDHEN, SYDVKM. There are 15 residues in the CDR3. Trimming took 5 bases from V and 4 from J, leaving 18 bases between them. Points from the study as a whole: Blood shared most expanded thyroid clonotypes above 0.001.

Template material for amplifying TCR beta CDR3 regions consisted of RNA transcripts. First-round RT-PCR targeting the TCR CDR3 was performed with the HTBI primer set. TCRdb called the multiplex PCR reads again in MiXCR, with one record for every CDR3 protein. This table holds hundreds of thousands of distinct CDR3 sequences, around 15% found once. This clonotype showed up many times. Antigen: not known. This chain connects TRBV28 to TRBJ2-7; the D is unclear. The sequence derives from a woman aged 18 to 35 with Graves' hyperthyroidism. The sample taken for sequencing was blood. The CDR3 sequence is CASSPPWVDEYEQYF. DNA of the CDR3: TGTGCCAGCAGTCCCCCATGGGTGGACGAATACGAGCAGTACTTC.